The 7 T cell receptor beta chains presented below share a single source sample, sequenced in a study of blood T cell repertoires in COVID-19. Sequencing was performed with immunoSEQ multiplex PCR; in TCRdb, only in-frame clones are kept and a portion is missing. The profile shows 100,000 or so clones, approximately 80% of them singletons. The sequenced sample was peripheral blood. The receptor source for this set is a woman between 65 and 79 years old with acute or convalescent COVID-19.

The V and J genes are TRBV2 and TRBJ2-7; TRBD1 matches 8 bases. V was clipped by 8 bases and J by 1 base; unmatched bases: 4. Germline V gene lookup returns CDR1 SNHLY and CDR2 FYNNEI. This CDR3 contains 13 residues. CDR3 in amino acids: CASARTGSYEQYF. The CDR3, as DNA: TGTGCCAGCGCCAGGACAGGGTCCTACGAGCAGTACTTC.

V usage is TRBV19 and J usage is TRBJ1-2, with a weak D call TRBD1 (5 bases). From germline, CDR1 is LNHDA and CDR2 SQIVND (reference sequence). This CDR3 is 15 amino acids long. Trimming removed 2 bases at V and 1 base at J, with 11 bases between. CDR3 bases: TGTGCCAGTAGTATACTAGGGGTGAATAACTATGGCTACACCTTC. This gives the protein CASSILGVNNYGYTF.

The rearrangement links TRBV5-1 to TRBJ2-7; TRBD1 matches 9 bases. CDR3 length equals 15 residues. Trimming cost V 0 bases and J 3 bases; bases outside gene matches: 4. The V gene's germline CDR1 is SGHRS and CDR2 YFSETQ. The CDR3 region is CASSLGGQGFYEQYF. The CDR3 DNA sequence: TGCGCCAGCAGCTTGGGGGGACAGGGTTTCTACGAGCAGTACTTC.

V and J are TRBV2 and TRBJ1-1, with unresolved D. The CDR3 loop spans 13 amino acids. The germline CDR1 and CDR2 sequences are SNHLY and FYNNEI. V lost 7 bases, J lost 5 bases, and 14 bases lay in between. The CDR3 DNA reads as TGTGCCAGCACCTCGCCGGGTAGGACTGAAGCTTTCTTT. This codes for CASTSPGRTEAFF.

This clone was seen just once. The V and J genes are TRBV15 and TRBJ2-3; 9 nucleotides align to TRBD1. The CDR3 consists of 17 residues. CDR1 and CDR2 (germline): LNHNV, YYDKDF (reference sequence). Losses at the gene ends were 3 bases for V and 4 bases for J; bases not matched to a gene: 11. The CDR3 sequence: CATSRESTGGSADTQYF. CDR3 DNA sequence: TGTGCCACCAGCAGGGAATCGACAGGGGGTTCCGCAGATACGCAGTATTTT.

The V call is TRBV29-1, the J call TRBJ1-2; a weak D match, TRBD1 (6 bases). CDR3 length: 13 residues. The V and J ends lost 5 bases and 4 bases respectively, with 14 bases between them. Per the germline V gene, CDR1 is SQVTM and CDR2 is ANQGSEA. The CDR3 loop reads CSVFPTGSYGYTF. The CDR3 nucleotides are TGCAGCGTTTTTCCCACAGGGAGCTATGGCTACACCTTC.

The rearrangement uses TRBV15 and TRBJ2-6; 8 bases fit TRBD1. The CDR3 runs 18 residues. V gave up 3 bases and J gave up 3 bases; unmatched junction bases: 10. The germline CDR1 and CDR2 sequences are LNHNV and YYDKDF (reference sequence). CDR3 coding DNA: TGTGCCACCAGCAGCCCGGACAGGGACCGTGGTGGGGCCAACGTCCTGACTTTC. It encodes CATSSPDRDRGGANVLTF.